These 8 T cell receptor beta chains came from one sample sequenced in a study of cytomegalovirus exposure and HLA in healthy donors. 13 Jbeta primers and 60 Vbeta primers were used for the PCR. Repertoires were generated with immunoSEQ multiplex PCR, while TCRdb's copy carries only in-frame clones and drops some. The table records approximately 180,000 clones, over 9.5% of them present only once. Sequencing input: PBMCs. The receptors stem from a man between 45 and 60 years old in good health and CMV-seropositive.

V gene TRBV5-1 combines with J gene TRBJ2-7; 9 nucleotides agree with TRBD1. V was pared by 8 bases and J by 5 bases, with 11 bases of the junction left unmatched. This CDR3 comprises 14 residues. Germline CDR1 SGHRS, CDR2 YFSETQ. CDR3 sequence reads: CASAAGTGIHEQYF. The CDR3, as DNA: TGCGCCAGTGCTGCCGGGACAGGGATCCACGAGCAGTACTTC.

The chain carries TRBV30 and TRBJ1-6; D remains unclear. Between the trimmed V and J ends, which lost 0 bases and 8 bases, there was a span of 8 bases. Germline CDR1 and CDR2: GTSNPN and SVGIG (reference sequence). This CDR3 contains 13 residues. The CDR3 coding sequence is TGTGCCTGGAGTGTACTCCTCGATTCACCCCTCCACTTT. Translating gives CAWSVLLDSPLHF.

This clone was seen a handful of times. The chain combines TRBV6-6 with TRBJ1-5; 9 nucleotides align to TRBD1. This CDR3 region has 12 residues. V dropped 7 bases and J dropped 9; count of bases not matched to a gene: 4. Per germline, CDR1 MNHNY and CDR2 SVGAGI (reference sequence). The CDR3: CASTNRGPPQHF. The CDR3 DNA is TGTGCCAGCACGAACAGGGGGCCGCCCCAGCATTTT.

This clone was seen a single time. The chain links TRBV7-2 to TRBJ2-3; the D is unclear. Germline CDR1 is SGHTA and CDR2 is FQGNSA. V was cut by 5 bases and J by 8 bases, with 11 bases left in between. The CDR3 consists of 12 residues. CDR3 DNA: TGTGCCAGCAGCCCCGAATCGGTTACGCAGTATTTT. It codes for CASSPESVTQYF.

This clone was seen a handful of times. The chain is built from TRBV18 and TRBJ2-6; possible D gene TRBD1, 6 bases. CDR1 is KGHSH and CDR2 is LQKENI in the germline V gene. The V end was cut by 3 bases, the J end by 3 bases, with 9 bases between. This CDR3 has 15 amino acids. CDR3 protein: CASSPDRNGANVLTF. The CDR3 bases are TGTGCCAGCTCACCGGACAGAAATGGGGCCAACGTCCTGACTTTC.

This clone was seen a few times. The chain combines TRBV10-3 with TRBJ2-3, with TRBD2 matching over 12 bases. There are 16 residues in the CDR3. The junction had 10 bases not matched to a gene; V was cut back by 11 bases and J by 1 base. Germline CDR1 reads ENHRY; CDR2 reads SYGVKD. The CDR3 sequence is CASGASGGAGTDTQYF. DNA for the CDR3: TGTGCCTCCGGTGCTAGCGGGGGGGCCGGCACAGATACGCAGTATTTT.

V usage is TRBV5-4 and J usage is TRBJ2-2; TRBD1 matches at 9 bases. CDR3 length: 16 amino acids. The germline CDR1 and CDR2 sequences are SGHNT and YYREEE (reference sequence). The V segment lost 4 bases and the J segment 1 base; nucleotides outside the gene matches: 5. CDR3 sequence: CASSPPDRGNTGELFF. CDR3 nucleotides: TGTGCCAGCAGCCCCCCGGACAGGGGGAACACCGGGGAGCTGTTTTTT.

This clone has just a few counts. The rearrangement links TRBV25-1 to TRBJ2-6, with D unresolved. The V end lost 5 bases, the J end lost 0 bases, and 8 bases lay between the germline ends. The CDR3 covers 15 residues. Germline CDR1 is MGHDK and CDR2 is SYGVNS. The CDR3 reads CASSLGVSGANVLTF. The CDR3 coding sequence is TGTGCCAGCAGTCTCGGTGTCTCTGGGGCCAACGTCCTGACTTTC.